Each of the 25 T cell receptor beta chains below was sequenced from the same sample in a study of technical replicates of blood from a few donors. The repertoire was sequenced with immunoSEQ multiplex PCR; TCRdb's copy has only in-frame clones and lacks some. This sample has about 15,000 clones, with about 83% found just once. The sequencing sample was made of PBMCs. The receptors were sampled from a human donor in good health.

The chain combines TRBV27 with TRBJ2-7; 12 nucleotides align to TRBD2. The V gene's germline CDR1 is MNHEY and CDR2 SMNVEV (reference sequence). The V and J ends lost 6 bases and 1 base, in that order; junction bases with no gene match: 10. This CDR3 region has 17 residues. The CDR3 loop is CASSRTGLAGGSYEQYF. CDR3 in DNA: TGTGCCAGCAGCAGGACAGGTCTAGCGGGAGGGTCCTACGAGCAGTACTTC.

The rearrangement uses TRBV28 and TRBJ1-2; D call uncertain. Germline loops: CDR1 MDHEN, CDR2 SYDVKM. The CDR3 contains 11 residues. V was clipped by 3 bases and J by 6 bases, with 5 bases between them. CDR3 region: CASSLRDGYTF. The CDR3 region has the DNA TGTGCCAGCAGTTTGAGGGATGGCTACACCTTC.

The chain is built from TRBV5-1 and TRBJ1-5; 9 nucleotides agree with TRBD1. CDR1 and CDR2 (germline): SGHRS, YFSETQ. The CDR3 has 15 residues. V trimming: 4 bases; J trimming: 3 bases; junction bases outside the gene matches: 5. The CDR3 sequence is CASSPDRGFNQPQHF. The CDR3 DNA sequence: TGCGCCAGCAGCCCAGACAGGGGGTTCAATCAGCCCCAGCATTTT.

The CDR3 region is CASSPPGQGIFTGANVLTF. As DNA, the CDR3 is TGTGCCAGCAGCCCTCCGGGACAGGGGATATTTACTGGGGCCAACGTCCTGACTTTC. This rearrangement joins TRBV5-6 to TRBJ2-6, with 10 nucleotides matching TRBD1. This CDR3 comprises 19 residues. J was trimmed by 2 bases and V by 4 bases; bases with no gene match: 12. Germline lookup yields CDR1 SGHDT and CDR2 YYEEEE.

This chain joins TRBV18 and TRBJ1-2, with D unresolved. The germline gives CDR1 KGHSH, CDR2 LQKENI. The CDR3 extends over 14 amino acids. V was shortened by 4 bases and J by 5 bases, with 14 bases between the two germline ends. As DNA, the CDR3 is TGTGCCAGCTCACGCGATAGTCGTGATTATGGCTACACCTTC. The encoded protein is CASSRDSRDYGYTF.

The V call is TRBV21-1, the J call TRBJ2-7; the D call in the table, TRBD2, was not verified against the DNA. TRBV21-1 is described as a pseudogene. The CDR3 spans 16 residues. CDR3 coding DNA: TGTGCCAGCAGCAAGGACATCGAAACGCTAGCGGGGGAGCAGTACTTC. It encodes CASSKDIETLAGEQYF.

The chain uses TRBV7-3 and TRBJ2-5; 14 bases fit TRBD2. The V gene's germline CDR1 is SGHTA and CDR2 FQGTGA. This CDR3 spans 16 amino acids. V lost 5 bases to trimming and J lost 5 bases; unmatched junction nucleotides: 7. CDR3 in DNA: TGTGCCAGCAGCCCAACGGGACTAGCGGGAGCCGAGACCCAGTACTTC. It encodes CASSPTGLAGAETQYF.

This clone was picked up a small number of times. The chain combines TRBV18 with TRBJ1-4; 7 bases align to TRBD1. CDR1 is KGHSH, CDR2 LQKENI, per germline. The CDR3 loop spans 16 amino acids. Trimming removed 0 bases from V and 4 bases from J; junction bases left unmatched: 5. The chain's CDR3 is CASSPPGTDLNEKLFF. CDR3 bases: TGTGCCAGCTCACCACCGGGGACAGATCTTAATGAAAAACTGTTTTTT.

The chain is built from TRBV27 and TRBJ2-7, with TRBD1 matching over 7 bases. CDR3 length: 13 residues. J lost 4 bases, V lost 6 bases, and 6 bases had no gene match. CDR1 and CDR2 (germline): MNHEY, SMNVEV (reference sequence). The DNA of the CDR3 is TGTGCCAGCAGGCGACAGGGACGGTACGAGCAGTACTTC. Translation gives CASRRQGRYEQYF.

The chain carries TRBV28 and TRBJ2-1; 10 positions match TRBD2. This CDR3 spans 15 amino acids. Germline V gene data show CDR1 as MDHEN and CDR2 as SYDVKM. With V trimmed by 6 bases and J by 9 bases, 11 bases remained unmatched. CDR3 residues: CASRPLSGRGSEQFF. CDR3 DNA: TGTGCCAGCAGACCCCTGAGCGGGAGGGGGAGTGAGCAGTTCTTC.

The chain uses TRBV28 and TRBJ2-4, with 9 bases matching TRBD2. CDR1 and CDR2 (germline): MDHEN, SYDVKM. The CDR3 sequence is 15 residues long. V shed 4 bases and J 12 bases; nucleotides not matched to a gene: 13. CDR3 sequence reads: CASSSPTSGESHQYF. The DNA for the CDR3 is TGTGCCAGCAGTTCCCCGACTAGCGGAGAATCCCATCAGTACTTC.

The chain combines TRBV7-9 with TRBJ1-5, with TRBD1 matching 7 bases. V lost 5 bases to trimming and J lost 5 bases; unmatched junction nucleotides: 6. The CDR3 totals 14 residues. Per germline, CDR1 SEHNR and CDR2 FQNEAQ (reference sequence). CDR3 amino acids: CASSPTGRDQPQHF. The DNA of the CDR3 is TGTGCCAGCAGCCCGACAGGGAGAGATCAGCCCCAGCATTTT.

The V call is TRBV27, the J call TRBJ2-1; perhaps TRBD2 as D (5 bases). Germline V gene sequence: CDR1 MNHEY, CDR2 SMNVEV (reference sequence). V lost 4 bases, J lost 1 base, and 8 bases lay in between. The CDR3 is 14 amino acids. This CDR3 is CASSSLASYNEQFF. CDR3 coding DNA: TGTGCCAGCAGTTCGCTAGCTTCCTACAATGAGCAGTTCTTC.

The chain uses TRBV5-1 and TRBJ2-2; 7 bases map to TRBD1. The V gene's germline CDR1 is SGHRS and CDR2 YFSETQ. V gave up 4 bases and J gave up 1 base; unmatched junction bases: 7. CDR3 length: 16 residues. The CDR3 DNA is TGCGCCAGCAGCCCCCAGACAGGGATGAACACCGGGGAGCTGTTTTTT. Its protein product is CASSPQTGMNTGELFF.

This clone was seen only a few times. CDR3 in DNA: TGTGCCAGCAGTCAGGTGGGGAACACTGAAGCTTTCTTT. This gives the protein CASSQVGNTEAFF. The chain combines TRBV6-6 with TRBJ1-1; D is uncertain. V dropped 5 bases and J dropped 1 base, with 8 bases sitting between them. The CDR3 covers 13 residues. Germline V gives CDR1 MNHNY, CDR2 SVGAGI (reference sequence).

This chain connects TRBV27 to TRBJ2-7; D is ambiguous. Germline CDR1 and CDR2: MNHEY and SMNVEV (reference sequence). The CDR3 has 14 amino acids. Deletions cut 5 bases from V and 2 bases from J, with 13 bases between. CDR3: CASSPVPNPYEQYF. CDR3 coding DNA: TGTGCCAGCAGTCCGGTCCCAAACCCCTACGAGCAGTACTTC.

The chain's CDR3 is CASSGRDVRYSNQPQHF. The CDR3 DNA reads as TGTGCCAGCAGTGGGAGGGATGTAAGGTATAGCAATCAGCCCCAGCATTTT. The chain joins TRBV6-1 to TRBJ1-5; D unresolved. V lost 4 bases and J lost 0, with 16 bases in between. CDR3 size: 17 residues. CDR1 is MNHNS and CDR2 is SASEGT in the germline V gene.

The CDR3, as DNA: TGTGCCAGCAGCTTAACCTTCCAAGAGACCCAGTACTTC. Its translation: CASSLTFQETQYF. V and J are TRBV7-3 and TRBJ2-5; D gene ambiguous. The V gene lost 0 bases and the J gene lost 1 base, with 3 bases spanning the gap. The CDR3 has 13 amino acids. CDR1 SGHTA and CDR2 FQGTGA come from the germline V gene.

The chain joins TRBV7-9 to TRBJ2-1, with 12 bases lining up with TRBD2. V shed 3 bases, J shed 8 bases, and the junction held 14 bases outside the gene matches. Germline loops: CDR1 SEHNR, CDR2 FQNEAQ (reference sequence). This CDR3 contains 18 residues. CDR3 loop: CASSFGLAGRVARHEQFF. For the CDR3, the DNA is TGTGCCAGCAGCTTCGGACTAGCGGGACGGGTCGCCCGTCATGAGCAGTTCTTC.

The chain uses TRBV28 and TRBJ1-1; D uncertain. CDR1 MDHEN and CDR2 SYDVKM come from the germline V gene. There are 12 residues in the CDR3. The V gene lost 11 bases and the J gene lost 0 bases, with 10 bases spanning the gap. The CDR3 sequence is CAHAGVNTEAFF. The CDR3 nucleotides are TGTGCCCATGCCGGGGTGAACACTGAAGCTTTCTTT.

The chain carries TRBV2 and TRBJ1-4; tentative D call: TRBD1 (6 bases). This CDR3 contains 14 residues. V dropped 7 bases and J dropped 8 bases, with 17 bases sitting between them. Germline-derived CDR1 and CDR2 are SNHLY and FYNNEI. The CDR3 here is CASTLRVQGEKLFF. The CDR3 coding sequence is TGTGCCAGCACCTTGCGGGTACAGGGAGAAAAACTGTTTTTT. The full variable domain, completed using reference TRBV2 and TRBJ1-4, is EPEVTQTPSHQVTQMGQEVILRCVPISNHLYFYWYRQILGQKVEFLVSFYNNEISEKSEIFDDQFSVERPDGSNFTLKIRSTKLEDSAMYFCASTLRVQGEKLFFGSGTQLSVL.

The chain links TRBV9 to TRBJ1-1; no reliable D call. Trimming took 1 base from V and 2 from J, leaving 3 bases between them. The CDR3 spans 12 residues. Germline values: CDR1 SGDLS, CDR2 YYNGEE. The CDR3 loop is CASSVLNTEAFF. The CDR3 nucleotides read TGTGCCAGCAGCGTACTAAACACTGAAGCTTTCTTT.

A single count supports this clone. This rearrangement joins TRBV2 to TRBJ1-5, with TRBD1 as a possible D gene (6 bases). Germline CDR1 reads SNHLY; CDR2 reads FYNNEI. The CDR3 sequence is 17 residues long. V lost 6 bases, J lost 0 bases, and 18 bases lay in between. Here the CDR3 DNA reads TGTGCCAGCAGGAAAAACAGGGATGGGTATAGCAATCAGCCCCAGCATTTT. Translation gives CASRKNRDGYSNQPQHF.

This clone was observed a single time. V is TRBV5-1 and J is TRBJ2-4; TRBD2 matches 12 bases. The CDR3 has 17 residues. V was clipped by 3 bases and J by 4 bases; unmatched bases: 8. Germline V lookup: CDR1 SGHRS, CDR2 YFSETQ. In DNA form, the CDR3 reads TGCGCCAGCAGCTATCGGACTAGCGGGGACACAAAAAACATTCAGTACTTC. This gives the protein CASSYRTSGDTKNIQYF.

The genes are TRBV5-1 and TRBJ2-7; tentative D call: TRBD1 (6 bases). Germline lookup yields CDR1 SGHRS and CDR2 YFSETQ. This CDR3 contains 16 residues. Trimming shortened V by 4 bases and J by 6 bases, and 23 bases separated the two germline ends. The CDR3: CASSESPDRTLREQYF. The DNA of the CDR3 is TGCGCCAGCAGCGAAAGCCCCGACAGGACCCTCCGCGAGCAGTACTTC. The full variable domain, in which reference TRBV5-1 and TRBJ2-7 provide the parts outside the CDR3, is KAGVTQTPRYLIKTRGQQVTLSCSPISGHRSVSWYQQTPGQGLQFLFEYFSETQRNKGNFPGRFSGRQFSNSRSEMNVSTLELGDSALYLCASSESPDRTLREQYFGPGTRLTVT.